This TCR beta chain was profiled in a study of neurological immune-mediated disorders. TCRdb fed the 5' RACE reads into MiXCR, producing one record per CDR3 protein. Among under 90,000 distinct CDR3 sequences listed, roughly 3.5% were seen once. This clonotype was seen at least ten times. Per the germline V gene, CDR1 is SGHDT and CDR2 is YYEEEE. V was shortened by 4 bases and J by 2 bases, with 14 bases between the two germline ends. CDR3 size: 15 residues. The chain carries TRBV5-6 and TRBJ2-3; D may match TRBD1 or TRBD2 (6 bases each). Sequenced: PBMCs. The clonotype comes from a woman aged 45-59 years with multiple sclerosis. The CDR3 coding sequence is TGTGCCAGCAGCATGGACGGGGGACACACAGATACGCAGTATTTT. As protein: CASSMDGGHTDTQYF.